The next 22 T cell receptor beta chains were all read from a single sample in a study of blood T cells in healthy people across ages. Sample-barcoded 5' priming and a J-beta primer mix drove a second PCR of about 7 to 11 cycles. TCRdb re-analysed the 5' RACE reads in MiXCR, keeping a single row per CDR3 protein. Of 890,000 or so distinct CDR3 sequences in the sample, around 68% were seen once. Sequencing was performed on blood. These receptors were obtained from a young man in good health.

The chain has TRBV7-9 and TRBJ1-1; TRBD1 might be the D (5 bases). This CDR3 has 15 amino acids. Trimming left V 2 bases short and J 0 bases short, with 10 bases between. Germline loops: CDR1 SEHNR, CDR2 FQNEAQ (reference sequence). The CDR3 reads CASSLISGMNTEAFF. In DNA, the CDR3 is TGTGCCAGCAGCTTAATTTCAGGGATGAACACTGAAGCTTTCTTT.

This clonotype occurred many times. The V and J genes are TRBV20-1 and TRBJ2-6; D gene ambiguous. The CDR3 covers 14 residues. The germline V gene encodes CDR1 DFQATT and CDR2 SNEGSKA (reference sequence). The V gene lost 6 bases and the J gene lost 3 bases, with 12 bases spanning the gap. The CDR3 nucleotides are TGCAGTGCGCCGCCACCGGGTGGGGCCAACGTCCTGACTTTC. Protein product: CSAPPPGGANVLTF.

The V gene is TRBV7-8, the J gene TRBJ2-5, with 10 bases identical to TRBD2. CDR1 and CDR2 (germline): SGHVS, FQNEAQ. The CDR3 has 17 amino acids. V dropped 7 bases and J dropped 4; count of bases not matched to a gene: 15. The DNA of the CDR3 is TGTGCCAGCATACTTCCACCACTTCTAGCGGGGGTAGAGACCCAGTACTTC. This encodes CASILPPLLAGVETQYF.

This clonotype was recorded a few times. The chain carries TRBV7-9 and TRBJ2-4; D not resolved. The CDR3 extends over 15 amino acids. The V gene's germline CDR1 is SEHNR and CDR2 FQNEAQ (reference sequence). The V gene lost 0 bases and the J gene lost 8 bases, with 14 bases spanning the gap. CDR3 region: CASSLAETREDIQYF. DNA of the CDR3: TGTGCCAGCAGCTTAGCGGAGACACGAGAGGACATTCAGTACTTC.

This chain links TRBV28 with TRBJ2-2; weak D call: TRBD2 (5 bases). The germline CDR1 and CDR2 sequences are MDHEN and SYDVKM. Deletions cut 2 bases from V and 7 bases from J, with 8 bases between. This CDR3 has 13 residues. The CDR3 protein is CASSLTGIGELFF. DNA of the CDR3: TGTGCCAGCAGTTTAACGGGGATCGGGGAGCTGTTTTTT.

The V call is TRBV5-1, the J call TRBJ1-2; perhaps TRBD1 as D (6 bases). This CDR3 contains 14 residues. The germline CDR1 and CDR2 sequences are SGHRS and YFSETQ. V gave up 4 bases and J gave up 6 bases, with 16 bases separating them. CDR3 region: CASSALQGRDGYTF. As DNA, the CDR3 is TGCGCCAGCAGCGCACTACAGGGACGGGATGGCTACACCTTC.

V gene TRBV5-6 combines with J gene TRBJ2-3, with D unclear. From germline, CDR1 is SGHDT and CDR2 YYEEEE. The CDR3 loop spans 14 amino acids. The germline V and J ends were trimmed by 1 base and 5 bases, with 11 bases remaining between them. The CDR3 DNA sequence: TGTGCCAGCAGCTTGTTTTCGTTGGGAGATACGCAGTATTTT. It is translated as CASSLFSLGDTQYF.

This chain connects TRBV27 to TRBJ2-1; 7 bases are a match to TRBD2. The CDR3 has 15 residues. The V segment lost 4 bases and the J segment 7 bases; nucleotides outside the gene matches: 10. In germline, CDR1 is MNHEY, CDR2 SMNVEV (reference sequence). Written as DNA, the CDR3 is TGTGCCAGCAGTTCCCCGGGGAGGGGAAGAAATGAGCAGTTCTTC. It encodes CASSSPGRGRNEQFF.

The CDR3: CSARDGAFF. DNA of the CDR3: TGCAGTGCTAGAGATGGGGCTTTCTTT. The chain has TRBV20-1 and TRBJ1-1, with D unresolved. There are 9 residues in the CDR3. The V and J ends lost 0 bases and 11 bases respectively, with 4 bases between them. CDR1 and CDR2 (germline): DFQATT, SNEGSKA (reference sequence).

This rearrangement joins TRBV4-3 to TRBJ2-4; TRBD1 or TRBD2 may be the D gene (5 bases each). V lost 4 bases, J lost 15 bases, and 22 bases lay in between. The CDR3 spans 14 residues. CDR1 is LGHNA, CDR2 YSLEER, per germline. The CDR3 DNA reads TGCGCCAGCAGCCCGCGCCTGGCAGGGAGTAGGGTGTACTTC. Its translation is CASSPRLAGSRVYF.

V and J are TRBV10-3 and TRBJ2-5, with D perhaps TRBD1 (5 bases). The CDR3 totals 15 residues. The V end was cut by 2 bases, the J end by 2 bases, with 12 bases between. Germline CDR1 ENHRY, CDR2 SYGVKD. As DNA, the CDR3 is TGTGCCATCAGTGAGACAGGCAATGTACAAGAGACCCAGTACTTC. Encoded protein: CAISETGNVQETQYF.

The genes are TRBV6-5 and TRBJ1-4; D gene ambiguous. Germline V lookup: CDR1 MNHEY, CDR2 SVGAGI. CDR3 length: 15 amino acids. V lost 5 bases to trimming and J lost 0 bases, with 10 bases between them. CDR3 amino acids: CASSHAGATNEKLFF. The CDR3 region has the DNA TGTGCCAGCAGTCACGCAGGCGCAACTAATGAAAAACTGTTTTTT.

CDR3 sequence (DNA): TGTGCCAGCACCCTTTCAGCGGGAGCCGCTACGCAGTATTTT. Encoded protein: CASTLSAGAATQYF. V is TRBV11-2 and J is TRBJ2-3; 8 nucleotides agree with TRBD2. The V gene's germline CDR1 is SGHAT and CDR2 FQNNGV. V lost 7 bases, J lost 8 bases, and 11 bases stayed unmatched. The CDR3 loop spans 14 amino acids.

The chain uses TRBV4-2 and TRBJ2-4; TRBD2 agrees at 9 bases. The J call is doubtful: the DNA matches TRBJ2-7 better. The CDR3 consists of 13 residues. Germline-derived CDR1 and CDR2 are LGHNA and YNFKEQ. The DNA for the CDR3 is TGTGCCAGCCAAGGCGGGGGGGCCTACGAGCAGTACTTC. Translation gives CASQGGGAYEQYF.

CDR3 DNA: TGCAGTGCTGGGGGACTTGGGGACCACGAGCAGTACTTC. Amino acids: CSAGGLGDHEQYF. The chain employs TRBV20-1 and TRBJ2-7; weak D call: TRBD2 (6 bases). The V end was cut by 5 bases, the J end by 5 bases, with 16 bases between. The CDR3 contains 13 residues. Germline loops: CDR1 DFQATT, CDR2 SNEGSKA (reference sequence).

The gene calls are TRBV9 and TRBJ1-1; 10 bases match TRBD1. V gave up 6 bases and J gave up 1 base; unmatched junction bases: 6. From germline, CDR1 is SGDLS and CDR2 YYNGEE. CDR3 size: 15 residues. Here the CDR3 DNA reads TGTGCCAGCACCGGGACAGGGGACGGGAACACTGAAGCTTTCTTT. It is translated as CASTGTGDGNTEAFF.

This clonotype has more than one count but fewer than ten. The chain carries TRBV28 and TRBJ2-6; 7 bases match TRBD2. The CDR3 has 17 residues. V lost 8 bases to trimming and J lost 0 bases; unmatched junction nucleotides: 10. Germline V gene sequence: CDR1 MDHEN, CDR2 SYDVKM. The CDR3 DNA is TGTGCCAGCCTATCAGCGGGGATGCTCTCTGGGGCCAACGTCCTGACTTTC. Amino acids: CASLSAGMLSGANVLTF. Full variable domain (remainder filled in from reference TRBV28 and TRBJ2-6): DVKVTQSSRYLVKRTGEKVFLECVQDMDHENMFWYRQDPGLGLRLIYFSYDVKMKEKGDIPEGYSVSREKKERFSLILESASTNQTSMYLCASLSAGMLSGANVLTFGAGSRLTVL.

This clonotype was counted a few times. The CDR3 protein is CASSQDRAGGNQPQHF. The CDR3 region has the DNA TGTGCCAGCAGCCAAGATAGGGCAGGGGGCAATCAGCCCCAGCATTTT. The chain recombines TRBV3-1 with TRBJ1-5, with D perhaps TRBD1 (6 bases). Between the trimmed V and J ends, which lost 0 bases and 2 bases, there was a span of 11 bases. Germline CDR1 reads LGHDT; CDR2 reads YNNKEL (reference sequence). The CDR3 spans 16 residues.

The chain has TRBV7-9 and TRBJ2-7; D unclear. The DNA end is a closer match to TRBJ2-4, so the J assignment may be wrong. The CDR3 covers 13 residues. Germline assignment: CDR1 SEHNR and CDR2 FQNEAQ (reference sequence). CDR3 nucleotides: TGTGCCAGCAGCTTTTTTGTTGGGGACATTCAGTACTTC. It encodes CASSFFVGDIQYF.

This clonotype was counted a few times. V is TRBV7-2 and J is TRBJ1-5, with a tentative D call TRBD1 (6 bases). This CDR3 is 14 amino acids long. From germline, CDR1 is SGHTA and CDR2 FQGNSA. V lost 5 bases and J 7 bases, leaving 15 bases between the germline ends. Here the CDR3 reads CASSPPGGGQPQHF. Here the CDR3 DNA reads TGTGCCAGCAGCCCCCCGGGTGGGGGCCAGCCCCAGCATTTT.

Remarks on this clonotype: With a much larger clone just one base away, this may be a read error. V is TRBV7-6 and J is TRBJ2-6; tentatively, D is TRBD1 (5 bases). The CDR3 is made up of 15 amino acids. Germline loops: CDR1 SGHVS, CDR2 FNYEAQ. The CDR3 loop is CASSLRDSGAIVLTF. The DNA of the CDR3 is TGTGCCAGCAGCTTAAGAGACTCTGGGGCCATCGTCCTGACTTTC.

This clonotype has more than one count but fewer than ten. The chain couples TRBV29-1 to TRBJ1-2; maybe TRBD1 (5 bases). The CDR3 is 14 residues long. Germline V gene sequence: CDR1 SQVTM, CDR2 ANQGSEA. The V end lost 4 bases, the J end lost 4 bases, and 16 bases lay between the germline ends. This CDR3 reads CSVGDGRRAYGYTF. Written as DNA, the CDR3 is TGCAGCGTTGGGGACGGACGCCGGGCCTATGGCTACACCTTC.